This T cell receptor beta chain was recorded in a study of cytomegalovirus exposure and HLA in healthy donors. The wider study: The approximately 110 validation repertoires and the approximately 640 first-cohort repertoires shared a platform, a later analysis reported.

Notes on the study in general: Associated with cytomegalovirus, according to the listing, were about 160 TCR beta chains. There were some public TCRs occurring in many donors, but most TCR sequences were rare.

Assay: immunoSEQ multiplex PCR; the TCRdb copy retains only in-frame clones and omits some. The sample includes approximately 150,000 clones, less than 95% of them seen just once. V lost 10 bases to trimming and J lost 6 bases; unmatched junction nucleotides: 4. CDR1 and CDR2 from the germline V gene are MNHNS and SASEGT. This CDR3 has 13 amino acids. About this clone itself: The antigen remains unidentified.

V and J are TRBV6-1 and TRBJ2-1, with TRBD2 matching 12 bases. The source is a woman under 30 in good health and CMV-seropositive. Sequenced input: PBMCs. CDR3: CATGLAGINEQFF. The DNA of the CDR3 is TGTGCCACCGGACTAGCGGGAATCAATGAGCAGTTCTTC.